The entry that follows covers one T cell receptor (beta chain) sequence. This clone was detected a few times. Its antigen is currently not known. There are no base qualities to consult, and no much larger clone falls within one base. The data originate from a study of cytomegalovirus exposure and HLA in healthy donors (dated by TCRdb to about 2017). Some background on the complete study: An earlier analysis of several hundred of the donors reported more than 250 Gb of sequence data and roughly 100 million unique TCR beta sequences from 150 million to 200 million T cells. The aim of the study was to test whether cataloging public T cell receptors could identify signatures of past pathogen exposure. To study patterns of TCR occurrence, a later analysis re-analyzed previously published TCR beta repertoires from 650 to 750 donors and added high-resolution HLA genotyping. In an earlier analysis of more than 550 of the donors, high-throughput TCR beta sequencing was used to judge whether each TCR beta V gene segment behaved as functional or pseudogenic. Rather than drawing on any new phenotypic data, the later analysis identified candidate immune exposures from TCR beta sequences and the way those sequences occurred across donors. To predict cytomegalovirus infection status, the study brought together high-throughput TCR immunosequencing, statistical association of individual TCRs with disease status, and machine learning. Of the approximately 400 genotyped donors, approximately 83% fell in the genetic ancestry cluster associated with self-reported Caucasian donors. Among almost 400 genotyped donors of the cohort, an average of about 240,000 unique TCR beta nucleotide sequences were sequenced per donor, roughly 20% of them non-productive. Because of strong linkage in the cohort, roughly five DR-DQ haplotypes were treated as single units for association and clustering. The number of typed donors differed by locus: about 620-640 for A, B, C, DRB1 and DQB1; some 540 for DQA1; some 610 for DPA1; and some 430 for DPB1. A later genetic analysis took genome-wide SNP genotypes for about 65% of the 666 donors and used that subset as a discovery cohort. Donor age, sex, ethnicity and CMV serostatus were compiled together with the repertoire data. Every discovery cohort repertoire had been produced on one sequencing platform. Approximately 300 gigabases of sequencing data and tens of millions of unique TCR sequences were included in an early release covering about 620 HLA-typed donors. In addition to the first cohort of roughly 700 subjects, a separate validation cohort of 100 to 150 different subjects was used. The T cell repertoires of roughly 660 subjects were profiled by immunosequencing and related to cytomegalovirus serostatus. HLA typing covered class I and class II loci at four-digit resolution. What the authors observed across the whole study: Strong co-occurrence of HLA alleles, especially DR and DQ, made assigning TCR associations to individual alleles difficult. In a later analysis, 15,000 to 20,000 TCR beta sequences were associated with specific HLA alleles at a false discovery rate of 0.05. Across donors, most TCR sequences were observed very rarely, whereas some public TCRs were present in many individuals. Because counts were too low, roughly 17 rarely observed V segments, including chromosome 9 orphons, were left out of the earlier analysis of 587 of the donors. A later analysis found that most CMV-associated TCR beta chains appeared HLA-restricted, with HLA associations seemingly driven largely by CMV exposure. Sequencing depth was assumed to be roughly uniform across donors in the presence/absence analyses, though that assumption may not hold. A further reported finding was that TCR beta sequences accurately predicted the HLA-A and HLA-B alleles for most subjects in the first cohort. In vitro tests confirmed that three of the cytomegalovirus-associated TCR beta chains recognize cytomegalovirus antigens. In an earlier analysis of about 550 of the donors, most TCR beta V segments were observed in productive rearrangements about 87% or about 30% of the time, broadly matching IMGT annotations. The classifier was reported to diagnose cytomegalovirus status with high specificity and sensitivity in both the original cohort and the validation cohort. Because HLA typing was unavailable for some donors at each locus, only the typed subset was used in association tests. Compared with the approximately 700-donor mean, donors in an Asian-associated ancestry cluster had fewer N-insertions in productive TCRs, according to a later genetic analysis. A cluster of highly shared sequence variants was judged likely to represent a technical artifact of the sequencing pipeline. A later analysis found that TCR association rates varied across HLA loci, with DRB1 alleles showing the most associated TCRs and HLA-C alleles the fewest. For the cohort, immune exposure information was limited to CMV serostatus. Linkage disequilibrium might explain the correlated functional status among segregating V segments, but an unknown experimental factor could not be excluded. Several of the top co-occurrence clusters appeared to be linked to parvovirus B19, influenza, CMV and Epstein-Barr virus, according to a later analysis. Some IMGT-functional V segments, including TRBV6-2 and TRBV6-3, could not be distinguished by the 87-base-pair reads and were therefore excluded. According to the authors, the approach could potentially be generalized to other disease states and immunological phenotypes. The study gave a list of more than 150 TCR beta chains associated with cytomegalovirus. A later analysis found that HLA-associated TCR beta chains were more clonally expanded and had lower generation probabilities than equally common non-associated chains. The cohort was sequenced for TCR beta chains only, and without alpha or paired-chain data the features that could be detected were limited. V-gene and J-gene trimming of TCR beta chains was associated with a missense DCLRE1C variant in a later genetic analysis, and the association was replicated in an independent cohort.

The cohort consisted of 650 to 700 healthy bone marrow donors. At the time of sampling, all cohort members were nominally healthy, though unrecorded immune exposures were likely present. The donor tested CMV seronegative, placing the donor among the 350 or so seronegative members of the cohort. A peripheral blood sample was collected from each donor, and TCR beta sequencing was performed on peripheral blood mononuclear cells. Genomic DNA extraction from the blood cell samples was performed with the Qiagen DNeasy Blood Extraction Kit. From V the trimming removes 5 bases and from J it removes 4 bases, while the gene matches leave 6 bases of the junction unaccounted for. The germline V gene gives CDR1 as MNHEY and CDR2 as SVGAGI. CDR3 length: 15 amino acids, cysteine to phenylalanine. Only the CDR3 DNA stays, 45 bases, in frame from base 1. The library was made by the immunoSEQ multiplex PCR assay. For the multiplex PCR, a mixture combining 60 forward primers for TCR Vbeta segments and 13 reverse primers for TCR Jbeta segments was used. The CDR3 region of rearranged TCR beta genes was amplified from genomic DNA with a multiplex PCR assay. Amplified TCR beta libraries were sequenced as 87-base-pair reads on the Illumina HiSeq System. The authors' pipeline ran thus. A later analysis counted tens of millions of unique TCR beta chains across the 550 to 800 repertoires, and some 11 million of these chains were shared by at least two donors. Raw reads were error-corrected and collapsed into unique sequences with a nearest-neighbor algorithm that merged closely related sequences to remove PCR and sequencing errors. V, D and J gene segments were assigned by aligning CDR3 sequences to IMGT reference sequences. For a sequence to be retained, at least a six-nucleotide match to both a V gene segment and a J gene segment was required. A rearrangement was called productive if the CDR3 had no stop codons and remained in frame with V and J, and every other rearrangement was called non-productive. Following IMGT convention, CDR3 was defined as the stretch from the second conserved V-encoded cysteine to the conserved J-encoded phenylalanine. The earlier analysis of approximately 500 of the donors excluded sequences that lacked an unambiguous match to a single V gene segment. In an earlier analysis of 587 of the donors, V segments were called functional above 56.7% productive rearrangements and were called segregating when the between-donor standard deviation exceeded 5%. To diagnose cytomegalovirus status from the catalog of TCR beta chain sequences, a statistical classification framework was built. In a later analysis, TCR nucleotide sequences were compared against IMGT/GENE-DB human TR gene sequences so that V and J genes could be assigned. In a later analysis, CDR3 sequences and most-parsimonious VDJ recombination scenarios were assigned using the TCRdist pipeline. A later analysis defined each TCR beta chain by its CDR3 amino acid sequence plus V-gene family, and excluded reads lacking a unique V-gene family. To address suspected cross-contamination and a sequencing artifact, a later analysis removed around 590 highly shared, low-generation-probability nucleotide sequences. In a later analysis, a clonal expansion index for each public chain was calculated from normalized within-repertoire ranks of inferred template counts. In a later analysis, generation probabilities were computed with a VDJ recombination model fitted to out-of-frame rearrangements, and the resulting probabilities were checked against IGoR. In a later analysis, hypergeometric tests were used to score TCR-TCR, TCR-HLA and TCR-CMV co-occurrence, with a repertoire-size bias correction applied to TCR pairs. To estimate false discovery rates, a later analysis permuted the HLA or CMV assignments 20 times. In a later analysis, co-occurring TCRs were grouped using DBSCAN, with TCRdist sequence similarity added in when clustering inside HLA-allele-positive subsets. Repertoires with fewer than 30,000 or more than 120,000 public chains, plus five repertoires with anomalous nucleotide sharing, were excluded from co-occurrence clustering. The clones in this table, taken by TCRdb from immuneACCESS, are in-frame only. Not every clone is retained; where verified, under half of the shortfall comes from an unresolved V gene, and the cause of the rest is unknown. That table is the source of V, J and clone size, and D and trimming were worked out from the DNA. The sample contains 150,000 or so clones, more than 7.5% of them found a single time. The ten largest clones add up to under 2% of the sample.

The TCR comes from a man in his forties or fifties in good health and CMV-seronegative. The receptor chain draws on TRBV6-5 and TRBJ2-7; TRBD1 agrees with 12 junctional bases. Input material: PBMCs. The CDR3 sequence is CASSGDRGRRYEQYF. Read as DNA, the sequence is TGTGCCAGCAGTGGGGACAGGGGGCGAAGGTACGAGCAGTACTTC.